This passage covers 30 T cell receptor beta chains from one sample sequenced in a study of T cell changes during pregnancy in multiple sclerosis. The protocol was immunoSEQ multiplex PCR, while the TCRdb copy is restricted to in-frame clones and leaves out a portion. Among over 30,000 clones listed, approximately 91% were seen once. The material was CD4+ T cells from peripheral blood mononuclear cells, obtained in the third trimester of pregnancy. The receptors derive from a female donor in good health, enrolled as a control in a pregnancy study.

The V gene is TRBV29-1, the J gene TRBJ2-7; 12 bases match TRBD2. This CDR3 has 13 amino acids. Looked up from germline, CDR1 is SQVTM and CDR2 is ANQGSEA. V lost 4 bases, J lost 6 bases, and 4 bases stayed unmatched. CDR3 bases: TGCAGCGTTGTTCTAGCGGGAGGGTTCGAGCAGTACTTC. Translation: CSVVLAGGFEQYF.

The chain couples TRBV7-9 to TRBJ2-7; TRBD1 might be the D (5 bases). This CDR3 contains 19 residues. Germline V gene data show CDR1 as SEHNR and CDR2 as FQNEAQ (reference sequence). V gave up 5 bases and J gave up 0 bases, with 26 bases separating them. CDR3 nucleotides: TGTGCCAGCAGCCTCGACCGGGCAGGGCCTAAACTCCCCTCCTACGAGCAGTACTTC. It translates to CASSLDRAGPKLPSYEQYF.

Note on this clone: The junction differs from germline at one of its ends, possibly a read error. This rearrangement joins TRBV28 to TRBJ1-2; D remains ambiguous. The CDR3 runs 13 residues. Germline loops: CDR1 MDHEN, CDR2 SYDVKM. The CDR3 sequence is CASTLGQFYGYTF. The CDR3 region has the DNA TGTGCCAGCACTTTAGGGCAGTTTTATGGCTACACCTTC.

The rearrangement links TRBV7-2 to TRBJ1-6; no reliable D call. Germline CDR1 is SGHTA and CDR2 is FQGNSA. The CDR3 consists of 15 residues. The ends were cut back, 1 base at V and 3 bases at J, with 7 bases in the middle. CDR3 amino acids: CASSLGQVYNSPLHF. DNA of the CDR3: TGTGCCAGCAGCTTAGGGCAGGTCTATAATTCACCCCTCCACTTT.

This clone qualifies as medium-sized. The rearrangement uses TRBV27 and TRBJ1-6, with 7 bases matching TRBD1. The ends lost 3 bases at V and 6 bases at J; junction bases unmatched: 5. Germline values: CDR1 MNHEY, CDR2 SMNVEV (reference sequence). The CDR3 is made up of 15 amino acids. The CDR3 coding sequence is TGTGCCAGCAGTTTTTCCGGGACAGTTAATTCACCCCTCCACTTT. This translates into CASSFSGTVNSPLHF.

The table lists this clone with a count of one. The chain carries TRBV5-6 and TRBJ2-1; TRBD2 aligns across 7 bases. The germline gives CDR1 SGHDT, CDR2 YYEEEE. Trimming removed 5 bases from V and 2 bases from J; junction bases left unmatched: 10. This CDR3 has 16 residues. As DNA, the CDR3 is TGTGCCAGCAGTGTTACCGGGACTATCACCTACAATGAGCAGTTCTTC. Its protein is CASSVTGTITYNEQFF. Complete variable domain (other parts from reference TRBV5-6 and TRBJ2-1): DAGVTQSPTHLIKTRGQQVTLRCSPKSGHDTVSWYQQALGQGPQFIFQYYEEEERQRGNFPDRFSGHQFPNYSSELNVNALLLGDSALYLCASSVTGTITYNEQFFGPGTRLTVL.

V is TRBV18 and J is TRBJ2-1, with D possibly being TRBD2 (5 bases). CDR1 and CDR2 from the germline V gene are KGHSH and LQKENI. CDR3 length: 16 residues. The V and J ends lost 0 bases and 5 bases respectively, with 14 bases between them. CDR3 residues: CASSPPGDGRNNEQFF. CDR3 in DNA: TGTGCCAGCTCACCACCGGGAGACGGCCGGAACAATGAGCAGTTCTTC. Variable domain in full (rest from reference TRBV18 and TRBJ2-1): NAGVMQNPRHLVRRRGQEARLRCSPMKGHSHVYWYRQLPEEGLKFMVYLQKENIIDESGMPKERFSAEFPKEGPSILRIQQVVRGDSAAYFCASSPPGDGRNNEQFFGPGTRLTVL.

V is TRBV5-6 and J is TRBJ1-1, with a possible D match to TRBD1 (5 bases). The germline gives CDR1 SGHDT, CDR2 YYEEEE. Trimming removed 0 bases at V and 1 base at J, with 10 bases between. This CDR3 spans 15 amino acids. The CDR3 coding sequence is TGTGCCAGCAGCTTGGCCGGGGGGTGGAACACTGAAGCTTTCTTT. Protein product: CASSLAGGWNTEAFF.

The V call is TRBV10-1, the J call TRBJ2-5, with 8 bases matching TRBD1. The CDR3 runs 15 residues. Losses at the gene ends were 3 bases for V and 4 bases for J; bases not matched to a gene: 7. The germline CDR1 and CDR2 sequences are WNHNN and SYGVQD (reference sequence). The CDR3 loop reads CASSESQGAGETQYF. DNA of the CDR3: TGCGCCAGCAGTGAATCTCAGGGGGCCGGAGAGACCCAGTACTTC.

This rearrangement joins TRBV9 to TRBJ1-1, with D perhaps matching TRBD1 (6 bases). V was cut by 0 bases and J by 2 bases, with 8 bases left in between. Looked up from germline, CDR1 is SGDLS and CDR2 is YYNGEE. The CDR3 totals 14 residues. The CDR3 bases are TGTGCCAGCAGCGTAGGACAGGCTAACACTGAAGCTTTCTTT. Translated, it gives CASSVGQANTEAFF.

This clone has more than one count but fewer than ten. The chain uses TRBV5-8 and TRBJ1-6, with TRBD1 matching over 7 bases. This CDR3 has 15 residues. Per germline, CDR1 SGHTS and CDR2 YDEGEE. After removal of 4 bases from V and 7 bases from J, the junction contained 8 bases not matched to a gene. The CDR3 is CASSNSHRGNSPLHF. The CDR3 DNA reads TGTGCCAGCAGCAACTCTCACAGGGGAAATTCACCCCTCCACTTT.

This clone was observed once. The chain couples TRBV11-2 to TRBJ2-1, with 11 bases matching TRBD2. Germline CDR1 and CDR2: SGHAT and FQNNGV. After removal of 4 bases from V and 2 bases from J, the junction contained 4 bases not matched to a gene. This CDR3 is 16 amino acids long. The CDR3 protein is CASSSLAGGPYNEQFF. In DNA form, the CDR3 reads TGTGCCAGCAGCTCGTTAGCGGGAGGGCCCTACAATGAGCAGTTCTTC.

This chain joins TRBV15 and TRBJ2-1; 8 nucleotides match TRBD1. J gave up 4 bases and V 3 bases, and 8 bases lay outside the gene matches. The germline V gene has CDR1 LNHNV and CDR2 YYDKDF (reference sequence). The CDR3 is made up of 16 amino acids. CDR3 coding DNA: TGTGCCACCAGCAGGGACAGGGTAGGGATATACAATGAGCAGTTCTTC. Amino acid sequence: CATSRDRVGIYNEQFF. The full variable domain, with the rest looked up from reference TRBV15 and TRBJ2-1, is DAMVIQNPRYQVTQFGKPVTLSCSQTLNHNVMYWYQQKSSQAPKLLFHYYDKDFNNEADTPDNFQSRRPNTSFCFLDIRSPGLGDTAMYLCATSRDRVGIYNEQFFGPGTRLTVL.

The CDR3 region has the DNA TGTGCCAGTTCCCCCGCGGGGGGCGATCAGCCCCAGCATTTT. Its translation: CASSPAGGDQPQHF. The rearrangement joins TRBV6-6 to TRBJ1-5; the D gene is possibly TRBD1 (6 bases). Trimming removed 9 bases at V and 5 bases at J, with 17 bases between. Germline V gene lookup returns CDR1 MNHNY and CDR2 SVGAGI (reference sequence). The CDR3 loop spans 14 amino acids.

This clone was observed a single time. The chain recombines TRBV5-5 with TRBJ1-1, with D possibly being TRBD1 (5 bases). The CDR3 extends over 14 amino acids. V shed 4 bases and J shed 1 base, with 11 bases lying between them. The germline CDR1 and CDR2 sequences are SGHKS and YYEKEE (reference sequence). The CDR3 is CASSVDSRNTEAFF. In DNA form, the CDR3 reads TGTGCCAGCAGCGTCGACAGCCGGAACACTGAAGCTTTCTTT.

This chain connects TRBV28 to TRBJ2-4; weak D call: TRBD2 (5 bases). CDR1 is MDHEN and CDR2 is SYDVKM in the germline V gene. Trimming removed 6 bases from V and 1 base from J, with 7 bases in between. The CDR3 consists of 13 residues. DNA for the CDR3: TGTGCCAGCAGGGAGGCTGCCAAAAACATTCAGTACTTC. Protein product: CASREAAKNIQYF.

This chain's CDR3 is CSVDREAFF. The DNA for the CDR3 is TGCAGCGTCGACAGGGAAGCTTTCTTT. The V gene is TRBV29-1, the J gene TRBJ1-1, with TRBD1 as a possible D gene (6 bases). This CDR3 comprises 9 residues. V was shortened by 6 bases and J by 8 bases, with 7 bases between the two germline ends. The germline V gene encodes CDR1 SQVTM and CDR2 ANQGSEA.

The rearrangement uses TRBV4-3 and TRBJ2-3; 7 bases line up with TRBD2. With 2 bases clipped from V and 5 bases from J, the junction kept 13 bases outside the gene matches. There are 17 residues in the CDR3. Germline lookup yields CDR1 LGHNA and CDR2 YSLEER. CDR3 protein: CASSQNRLPWGGDTQYF. The CDR3 DNA sequence: TGCGCCAGCAGCCAAAATAGACTACCTTGGGGGGGAGATACGCAGTATTTT.

V and J are TRBV7-9 and TRBJ2-4; a possible D gene is TRBD2 (6 bases). Germline CDR1 SEHNR, CDR2 FQNEAQ (reference sequence). This CDR3 spans 17 amino acids. V was shortened by 3 bases and J by 1 base, with 16 bases between the two germline ends. In DNA form, the CDR3 reads TGTGCCAGCAGCTTCGGTTTTGCGGGGATCGCCAAAAACATTCAGTACTTC. Its protein product is CASSFGFAGIAKNIQYF.

The chain links TRBV5-1 to TRBJ2-1, with D tentatively TRBD2 (5 bases). CDR1 is SGHRS and CDR2 is YFSETQ in the germline V gene. Trimming shortened V by 2 bases and J by 9 bases, and 15 bases separated the two germline ends. The CDR3 covers 14 residues. The CDR3 nucleotides read TGCGCCAGCAGCTTCATGGACTGGGTGGGTGAGCAGTTCTTC. Protein sequence: CASSFMDWVGEQFF.

The V and J genes are TRBV4-1 and TRBJ2-1; weak D call: TRBD2 (6 bases). The CDR3 length is 14 residues. Between the trimmed V and J ends, which lost 5 bases and 3 bases, there was a span of 11 bases. Germline loops: CDR1 MGHRA, CDR2 YSYEKL. Written as DNA, the CDR3 is TGCGCCAGCAGCAGGAGTAGCGGCTACAATGAGCAGTTCTTC. Its translation: CASSRSSGYNEQFF.

This chain's CDR3 is CASSEQGPSNQPQHF. The CDR3 bases are TGTGCCAGCAGCGAGCAGGGCCCTAGCAATCAGCCCCAGCATTTT. The chain is built from TRBV28 and TRBJ1-5; the D gene is possibly TRBD1 (5 bases). Between the trimmed V and J ends, which lost 6 bases and 0 bases, there was a span of 12 bases. Germline V lookup: CDR1 MDHEN, CDR2 SYDVKM. The CDR3 contains 15 residues.

The chain recombines TRBV14 with TRBJ2-5; 11 bases fit TRBD2. The trim removed 2 bases at V and 3 bases at J, leaving 8 bases unmatched. The CDR3 runs 17 residues. Per the germline V gene, CDR1 is SGHDN and CDR2 is FVKESK. Here the CDR3 reads CASSQLSGTSGKETQYF. CDR3 DNA: TGTGCCAGCAGCCAACTATCCGGGACTAGCGGAAAAGAGACCCAGTACTTC.

The CDR3 region is CASSLSQGFSYEQYF. As DNA, the CDR3 is TGTGCCAGCAGTTTATCGCAGGGGTTCTCCTACGAGCAGTACTTC. The chain uses TRBV27 and TRBJ2-7, with a tentative D call TRBD1 (6 bases). The V gene's germline CDR1 is MNHEY and CDR2 SMNVEV (reference sequence). CDR3 size: 15 residues. Trimming took 0 bases from V and 0 from J, leaving 9 bases between them.

CDR3 sequence (DNA): TGCGCCAGCAGCCAACCAGGGGCTAGGTACGAGCAGTACTTC. This gives the protein CASSQPGARYEQYF. The chain has TRBV4-1 and TRBJ2-7; possibly TRBD1 for D (6 bases). Germline lookup yields CDR1 MGHRA and CDR2 YSYEKL. Deletions cut 2 bases from V and 4 bases from J, with 12 bases between. The CDR3 has 14 residues.

This chain connects TRBV9 to TRBJ2-5; weak D call: TRBD2 (5 bases). CDR1 is SGDLS and CDR2 is YYNGEE in the germline V gene. The CDR3 runs 18 residues. V gave up 2 bases and J gave up 4 bases, with 24 bases separating them. The CDR3: CASSVRPSRSGIRETQYF. As DNA, the CDR3 is TGTGCCAGCAGCGTTCGTCCCTCTAGATCGGGAATTAGAGAGACCCAGTACTTC.

The chain is built from TRBV4-1 and TRBJ1-2; D is unclear. The CDR3 loop spans 16 amino acids. The V and J ends lost 4 bases and 0 bases respectively, with 15 bases between them. Germline-derived CDR1 and CDR2 are MGHRA and YSYEKL. The CDR3 is CASSRISGYSNYGYTF. CDR3 DNA sequence: TGCGCCAGCAGCCGGATATCAGGCTATTCTAACTATGGCTACACCTTC.

The V gene is TRBV28, the J gene TRBJ2-1, with 7 positions matching TRBD2. With 6 bases clipped from V and 2 bases from J, the junction kept 10 bases outside the gene matches. The CDR3 length is 16 residues. Germline CDR1 reads MDHEN; CDR2 reads SYDVKM. The CDR3 bases are TGTGCCAGCAGAACCTCCGGGACTAAAACCTACAATGAGCAGTTCTTC. Protein product: CASRTSGTKTYNEQFF.

The chain is built from TRBV28 and TRBJ1-5; TRBD1 agrees at 8 bases. Looked up from germline, CDR1 is MDHEN and CDR2 is SYDVKM. The V gene end was trimmed by 5 bases and the J gene end by 2 bases; junction bases not matched to a gene: 5. This CDR3 spans 15 amino acids. CDR3 loop: CASSPGQAGNQPQHF. Here the CDR3 DNA reads TGTGCCAGCAGTCCGGGACAGGCGGGCAATCAGCCCCAGCATTTT. Full variable domain (rest looked up from reference TRBV28 and TRBJ1-5): DVKVTQSSRYLVKRTGEKVFLECVQDMDHENMFWYRQDPGLGLRLIYFSYDVKMKEKGDIPEGYSVSREKKERFSLILESASTNQTSMYLCASSPGQAGNQPQHFGDGTRLSIL.

This clone was counted a single time. The chain carries TRBV5-1 and TRBJ2-7, with TRBD1 identical over 8 bases. From germline, CDR1 is SGHRS and CDR2 YFSETQ. The CDR3 loop spans 16 amino acids. V trimming: 2 bases; J trimming: 2 bases; junction bases outside the gene matches: 9. This chain's CDR3 is CASSFIGQGLTYEQYF. As DNA, the CDR3 is TGCGCCAGCAGCTTCATCGGACAGGGATTAACCTACGAGCAGTACTTC.